This T cell receptor beta chain was observed in a study of blood T cell repertoires in COVID-19. Across the study: Acute-phase and convalescent COVID-19 samples originated in the United States, Italy and Spain. From T cells, B-cell-depleted T cells, or PBMCs came the material, which was cDNA or gDNA.

Which cohort a participant joined came from the clinical history participants gave. Repertoires were generated with immunoSEQ multiplex PCR, while TCRdb's copy carries only in-frame clones and drops some. This table has around 190,000 clones, roughly 90% appearing once. The sample taken for sequencing was PBMCs or T cells enriched from blood (not recorded which). The receptor's source is a man younger than 30 with acute COVID-19.

The CDR3 DNA reads TGTGCCAGCAGCCGAGGTCCCGGGGAGCTGTTTTTT. It yields the protein CASSRGPGELFF. The chain has TRBV7-3 and TRBJ2-2; D remains unclear. Germline-derived CDR1 and CDR2 are SGHTA and FQGTGA. The V and J ends lost 5 bases and 6 bases respectively, with 7 bases between them. This CDR3 contains 12 residues.